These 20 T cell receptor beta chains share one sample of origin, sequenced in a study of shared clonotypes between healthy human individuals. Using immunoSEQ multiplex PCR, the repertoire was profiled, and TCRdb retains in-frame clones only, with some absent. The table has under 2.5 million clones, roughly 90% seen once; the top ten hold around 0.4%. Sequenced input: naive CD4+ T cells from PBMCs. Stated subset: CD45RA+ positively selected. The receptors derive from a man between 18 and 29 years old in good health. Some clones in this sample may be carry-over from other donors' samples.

CDR3 loop: CASSLRLTGTGAREQYF. Written as DNA, the CDR3 is TGCGCCAGCAGCTTAAGACTCACCGGGACAGGGGCTCGGGAGCAGTACTTC. The chain couples TRBV5-1 to TRBJ2-7; TRBD1 aligns across 10 bases. V dropped 2 bases and J dropped 7; count of bases not matched to a gene: 15. From germline, CDR1 is SGHRS and CDR2 YFSETQ. The CDR3 contains 17 residues.

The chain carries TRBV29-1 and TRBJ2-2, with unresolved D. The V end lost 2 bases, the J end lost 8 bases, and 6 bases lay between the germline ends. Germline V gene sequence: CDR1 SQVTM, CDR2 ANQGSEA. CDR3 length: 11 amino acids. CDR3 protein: CSVERMGELFF. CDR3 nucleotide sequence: TGCAGCGTTGAAAGGATGGGGGAGCTGTTTTTT.

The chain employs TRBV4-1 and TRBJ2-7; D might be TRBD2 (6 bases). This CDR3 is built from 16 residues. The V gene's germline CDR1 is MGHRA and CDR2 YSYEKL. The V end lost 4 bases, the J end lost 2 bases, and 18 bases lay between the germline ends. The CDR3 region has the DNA TGCGCCAGCAGCCTCGGCCTTGGGACTGTAACCTACGAGCAGTACTTC. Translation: CASSLGLGTVTYEQYF.

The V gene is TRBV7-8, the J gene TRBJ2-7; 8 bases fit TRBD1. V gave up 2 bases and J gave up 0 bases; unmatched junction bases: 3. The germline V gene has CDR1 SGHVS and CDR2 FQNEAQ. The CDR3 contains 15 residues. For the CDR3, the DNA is TGTGCCAGCAGCTTACATGGGACAGGCTCCTACGAGCAGTACTTC. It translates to CASSLHGTGSYEQYF.

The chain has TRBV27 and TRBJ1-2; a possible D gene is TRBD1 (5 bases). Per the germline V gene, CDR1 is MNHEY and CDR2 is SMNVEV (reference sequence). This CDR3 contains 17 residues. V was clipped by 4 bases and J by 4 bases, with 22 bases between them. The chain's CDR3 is CASSSTPPGAGVYGYTF. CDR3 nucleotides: TGTGCCAGCAGTTCGACCCCCCCCGGGGCCGGGGTCTATGGCTACACCTTC.

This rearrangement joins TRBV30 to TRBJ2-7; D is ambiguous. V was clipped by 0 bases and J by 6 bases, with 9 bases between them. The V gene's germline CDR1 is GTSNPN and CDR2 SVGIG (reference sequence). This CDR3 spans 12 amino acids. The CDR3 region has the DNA TGTGCCTGGAGTGTGGGTCTGGGCGAGCAGTACTTC. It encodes CAWSVGLGEQYF.

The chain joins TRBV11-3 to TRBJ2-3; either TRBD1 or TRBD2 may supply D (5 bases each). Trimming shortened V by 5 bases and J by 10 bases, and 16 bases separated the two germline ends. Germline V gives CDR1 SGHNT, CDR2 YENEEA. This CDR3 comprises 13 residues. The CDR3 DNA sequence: TGTGCCAGCAGCCCGACCGGTATGGGGGCGCAGTATTTT. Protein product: CASSPTGMGAQYF.

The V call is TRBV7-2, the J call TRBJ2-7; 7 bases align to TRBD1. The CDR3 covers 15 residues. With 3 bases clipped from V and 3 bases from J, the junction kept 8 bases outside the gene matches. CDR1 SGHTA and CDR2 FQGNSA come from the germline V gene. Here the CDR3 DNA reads TGTGCCAGCAGCTTCACGCCTAGACAGGGCTACGAGCAGTACTTC. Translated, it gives CASSFTPRQGYEQYF.

The CDR3 loop reads CATVRGRDEAYEQYF. The CDR3 DNA sequence: TGTGCCACCGTGAGAGGGAGGGACGAAGCCTACGAGCAGTACTTC. The J gene is TRBJ2-7, the V gene TRBV6-6; 7 positions agree with TRBD2. Germline V gives CDR1 MNHNY, CDR2 SVGAGI (reference sequence). There are 15 residues in the CDR3. Germline trimming cut 10 bases from V and 2 bases from J; bases unmatched to any gene: 14.

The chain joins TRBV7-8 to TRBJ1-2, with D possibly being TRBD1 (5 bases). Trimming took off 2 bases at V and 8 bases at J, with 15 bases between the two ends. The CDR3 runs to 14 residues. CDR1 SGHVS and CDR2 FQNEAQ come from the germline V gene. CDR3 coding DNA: TGTGCCAGCAGCTTATCGCCGGAAGGGGTGGGCTACACCTTC. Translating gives CASSLSPEGVGYTF. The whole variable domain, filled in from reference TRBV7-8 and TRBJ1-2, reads GAGVSQSPRYKVAKRGQDVALRCDPISGHVSLFWYQQALGQGPEFLTYFQNEAQLDKSGLPSDRFFAERPEGSVSTLKIQRTQQEDSAVYLCASSLSPEGVGYTFGSGTRLTVV.

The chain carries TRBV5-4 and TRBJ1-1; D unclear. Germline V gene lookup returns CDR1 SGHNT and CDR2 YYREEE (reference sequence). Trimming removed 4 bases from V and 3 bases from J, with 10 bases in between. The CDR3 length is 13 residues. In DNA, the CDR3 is TGTGCCAGCAGCACCACGGTGGACACTGAAGCTTTCTTT. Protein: CASSTTVDTEAFF.

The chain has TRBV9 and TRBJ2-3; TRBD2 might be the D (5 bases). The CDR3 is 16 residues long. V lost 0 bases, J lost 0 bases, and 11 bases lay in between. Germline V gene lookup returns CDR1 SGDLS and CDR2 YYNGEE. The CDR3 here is CASSVALAASTDTQYF. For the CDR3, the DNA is TGTGCCAGCAGCGTAGCGCTAGCTGCTAGCACAGATACGCAGTATTTT. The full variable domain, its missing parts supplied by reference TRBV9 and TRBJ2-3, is DSGVTQTPKHLITATGQRVTLRCSPRSGDLSVYWYQQSLDQGLQFLIQYYNGEERAKGNILERFSAQQFPDLHSELNLSSLELGDSALYFCASSVALAASTDTQYFGPGTRLTVL.

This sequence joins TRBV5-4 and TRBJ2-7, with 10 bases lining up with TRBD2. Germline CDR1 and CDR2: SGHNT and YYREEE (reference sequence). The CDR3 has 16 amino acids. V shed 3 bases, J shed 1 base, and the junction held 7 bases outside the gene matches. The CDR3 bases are TGTGCCAGCAGCTCGGGGGCTAGCGGGAGTTCCTACGAGCAGTACTTC. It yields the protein CASSSGASGSSYEQYF.

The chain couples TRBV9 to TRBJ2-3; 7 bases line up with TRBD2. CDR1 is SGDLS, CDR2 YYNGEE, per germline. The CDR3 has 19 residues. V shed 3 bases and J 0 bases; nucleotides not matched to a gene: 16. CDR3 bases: TGTGCCAGCAGCGCCCCCCCCCACGAGCGGGACGCTAGCACAGATACGCAGTATTTT. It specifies CASSAPPHERDASTDTQYF. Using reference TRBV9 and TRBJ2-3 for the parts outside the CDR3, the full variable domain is DSGVTQTPKHLITATGQRVTLRCSPRSGDLSVYWYQQSLDQGLQFLIQYYNGEERAKGNILERFSAQQFPDLHSELNLSSLELGDSALYFCASSAPPHERDASTDTQYFGPGTRLTVL.

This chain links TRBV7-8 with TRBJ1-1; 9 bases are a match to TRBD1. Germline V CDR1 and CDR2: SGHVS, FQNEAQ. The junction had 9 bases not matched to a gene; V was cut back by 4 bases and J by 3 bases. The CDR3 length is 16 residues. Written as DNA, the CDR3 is TGTGCCAGCAGCTGGACAGGGGCAGGGTTGGACACTGAAGCTTTCTTT. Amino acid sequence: CASSWTGAGLDTEAFF.

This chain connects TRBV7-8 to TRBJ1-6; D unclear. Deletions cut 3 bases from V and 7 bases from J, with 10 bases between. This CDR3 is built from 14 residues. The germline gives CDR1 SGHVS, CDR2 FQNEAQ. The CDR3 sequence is CASSLVTKNSPLHF. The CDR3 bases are TGTGCCAGCAGCTTGGTGACCAAAAATTCACCCCTCCACTTT.

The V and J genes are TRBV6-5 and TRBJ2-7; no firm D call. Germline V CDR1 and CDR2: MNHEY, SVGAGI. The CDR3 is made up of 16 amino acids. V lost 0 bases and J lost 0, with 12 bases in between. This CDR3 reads CASSYSFQANSYEQYF. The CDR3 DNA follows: TGTGCCAGCAGTTACTCGTTTCAGGCAAACTCCTACGAGCAGTACTTC.

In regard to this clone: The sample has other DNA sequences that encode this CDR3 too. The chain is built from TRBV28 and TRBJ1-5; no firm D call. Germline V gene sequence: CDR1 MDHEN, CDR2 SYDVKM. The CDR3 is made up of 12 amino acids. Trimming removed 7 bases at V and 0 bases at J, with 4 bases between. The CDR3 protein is CASTASNQPQHF. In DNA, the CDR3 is TGTGCCAGCACGGCTAGCAATCAGCCCCAGCATTTT.

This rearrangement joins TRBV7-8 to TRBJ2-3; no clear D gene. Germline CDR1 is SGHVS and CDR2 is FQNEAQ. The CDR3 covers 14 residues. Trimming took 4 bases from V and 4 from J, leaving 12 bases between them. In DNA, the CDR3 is TGTGCCAGCAGCTCTGGCGGCACCTCAGATACGCAGTATTTT. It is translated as CASSSGGTSDTQYF.

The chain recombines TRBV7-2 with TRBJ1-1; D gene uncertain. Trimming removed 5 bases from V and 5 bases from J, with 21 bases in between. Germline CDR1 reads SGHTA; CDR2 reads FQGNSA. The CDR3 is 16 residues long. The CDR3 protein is CASSLLSFRLDTEAFF. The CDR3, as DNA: TGTGCCAGCAGCCTCCTCAGCTTCCGACTGGATACTGAAGCTTTCTTT.